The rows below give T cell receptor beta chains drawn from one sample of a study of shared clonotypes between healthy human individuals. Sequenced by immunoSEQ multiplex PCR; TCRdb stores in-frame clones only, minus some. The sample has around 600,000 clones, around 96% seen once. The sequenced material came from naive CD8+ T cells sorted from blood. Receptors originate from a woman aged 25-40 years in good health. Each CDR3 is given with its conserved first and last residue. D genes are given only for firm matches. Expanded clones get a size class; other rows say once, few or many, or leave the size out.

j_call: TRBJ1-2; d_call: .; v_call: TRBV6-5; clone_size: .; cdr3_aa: CASSYGEGGYGYTF; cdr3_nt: TGTGCCAGCAGTTACGGCGAGGGGGGCTATGGCTACACCTTC
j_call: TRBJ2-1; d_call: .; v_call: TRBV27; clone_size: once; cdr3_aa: CASRPGTDNEQFF; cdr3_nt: TGTGCCAGCAGGCCGGGAACGGACAATGAGCAGTTCTTC
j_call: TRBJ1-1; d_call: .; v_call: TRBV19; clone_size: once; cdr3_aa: CASSYEPLNTEAFF; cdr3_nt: TGTGCCAGTAGTTATGAGCCATTGAACACTGAAGCTTTCTTT
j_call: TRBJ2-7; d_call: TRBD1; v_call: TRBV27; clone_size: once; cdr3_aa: CASSPAGTDYEQYF; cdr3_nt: TGTGCCAGCAGTCCAGCCGGGACAGATTACGAGCAGTACTTC
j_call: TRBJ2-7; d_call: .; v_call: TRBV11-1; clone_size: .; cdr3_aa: CASSLGGGTEEQYF; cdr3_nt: TGTGCCAGCAGCTTAGGTGGGGGGACGGAAGAGCAGTACTTC
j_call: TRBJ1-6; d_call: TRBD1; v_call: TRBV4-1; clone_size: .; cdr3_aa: CASSLAVRQGTESPLHF; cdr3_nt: TGCGCCAGCAGCCTAGCCGTAAGACAGGGCACAGAATCACCCCTCCACTTT
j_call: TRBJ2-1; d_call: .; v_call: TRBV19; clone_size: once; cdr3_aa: CASKDSTYNEQFF; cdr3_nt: TGTGCCAGTAAAGATTCGACTTACAATGAGCAGTTCTTC
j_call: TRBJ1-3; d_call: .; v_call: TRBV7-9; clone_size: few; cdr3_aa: CASGTTSGNTIYF; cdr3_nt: TGTGCCAGCGGAACAACCTCTGGAAACACCATATATTTT
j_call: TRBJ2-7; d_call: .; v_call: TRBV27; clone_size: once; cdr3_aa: CASSEGLEQYF; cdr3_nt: TGTGCCAGCAGTGAGGGGCTCGAGCAGTACTTC
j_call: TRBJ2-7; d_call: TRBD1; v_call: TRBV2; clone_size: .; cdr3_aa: CASSKDRGHEQYF; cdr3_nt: TGTGCCAGCAGCAAAGACAGGGGCCACGAGCAGTACTTC
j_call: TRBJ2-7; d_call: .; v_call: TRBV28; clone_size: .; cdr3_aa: CASSFLGLPYEQYF; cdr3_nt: TGTGCCAGCAGTTTCCTAGGGTTACCCTACGAGCAGTACTTC
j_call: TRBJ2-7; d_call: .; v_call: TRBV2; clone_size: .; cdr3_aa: CASIEAGESYEQYF; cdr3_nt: TGTGCCAGCATTGAAGCAGGGGAGTCCTACGAGCAGTACTTC
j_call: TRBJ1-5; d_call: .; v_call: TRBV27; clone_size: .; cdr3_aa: CASSLYYNQPQHF; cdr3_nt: TGTGCCAGCAGTTTGTACTACAATCAGCCCCAGCATTTT
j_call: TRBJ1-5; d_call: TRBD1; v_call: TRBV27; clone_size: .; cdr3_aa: CASSSDRGHQPQHF; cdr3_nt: TGTGCCAGCAGTTCGGACAGGGGGCATCAGCCCCAGCATTTT
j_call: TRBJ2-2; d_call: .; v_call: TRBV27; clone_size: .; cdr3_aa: CASSSSHGSPGELFF; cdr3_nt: TGTGCCAGCAGTTCTAGTCACGGGAGTCCCGGGGAGCTGTTTTTT
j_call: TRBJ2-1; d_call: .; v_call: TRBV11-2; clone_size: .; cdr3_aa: CASSLDHPGKMQNNEQFF; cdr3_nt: TGTGCCAGCAGCTTAGATCACCCCGGGAAGATGCAAAACAATGAGCAGTTCTTC
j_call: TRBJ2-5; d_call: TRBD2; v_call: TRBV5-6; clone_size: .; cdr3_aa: CASSLASGLAGVETQYF; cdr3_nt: TGTGCCAGCAGCTTGGCCTCAGGACTAGCGGGAGTGGAGACCCAGTACTTC